The sequence of this T cell receptor beta chain was determined in a study of blood T cell repertoires in COVID-19. Across the whole study: From the United States, Italy and Spain came samples of acute and convalescent COVID-19. Nucleic acid was either cDNA or gDNA, and it came from T cells, B-cell-depleted T cells, or PBMCs.

The CDR3 length is 14 residues. In germline, CDR1 is KGHSH, CDR2 LQKENI. Trimming took off 2 bases at V and 8 bases at J, with 12 bases between the two ends. Participants reported their clinical history, and cohort assignment relied on those reports. In the original processing: Researchers report that nucleated cell counts were estimated from reference gene primer amplification. Data came from immunoSEQ multiplex PCR; TCRdb stores just in-frame clones and leaves some out. The V and J calls and clone size come from that table; D and trimming were worked out from the DNA. The sample yields approximately 260,000 clones, under 95% seen once.

The chain is built from TRBV18 and TRBJ1-4; unclear D gene. The source of this sequence is a woman aged 18-29 years who had recovered from COVID-19. The sequencing sample was made of PBMCs or T cells enriched from blood (not recorded which). The CDR3 DNA is TGTGCCAGCTCACCAGCGGGGAATAAGGAAAAACTGTTTTTT. The encoded protein is CASSPAGNKEKLFF. The variable domain in full, with the rest retrieved from reference TRBV18 and TRBJ1-4, is NAGVMQNPRHLVRRRGQEARLRCSPMKGHSHVYWYRQLPEEGLKFMVYLQKENIIDESGMPKERFSAEFPKEGPSILRIQQVVRGDSAAYFCASSPAGNKEKLFFGSGTQLSVL.